This T cell receptor beta chain was identified in a study of T-cell memory formation after mild COVID-19. V gave up 6 bases and J gave up 0 bases; unmatched junction bases: 12. Germline assignment: CDR1 SGHTA and CDR2 FQGNSA. The CDR3 totals 19 residues. TCRdb passed the 5' RACE reads through MiXCR, listing each CDR3 protein once. This table holds about 340,000 distinct CDR3 sequences, 15% found once. Specimen: PBMCs or a T cell subset sorted from them (not recorded which). The receptor comes from a young man who had mild COVID-19 (a few samples of this study predate the infection). Cell type and time point are not known. The rearrangement joins TRBV7-2 to TRBJ2-6, with 9 bases aligning to TRBD1. CDR3 residues: CASRYPGQGISSGANVLTF. CDR3 coding DNA: TGTGCCAGCAGGTATCCGGGACAGGGCATAAGCTCTGGGGCCAACGTCCTGACTTTC.